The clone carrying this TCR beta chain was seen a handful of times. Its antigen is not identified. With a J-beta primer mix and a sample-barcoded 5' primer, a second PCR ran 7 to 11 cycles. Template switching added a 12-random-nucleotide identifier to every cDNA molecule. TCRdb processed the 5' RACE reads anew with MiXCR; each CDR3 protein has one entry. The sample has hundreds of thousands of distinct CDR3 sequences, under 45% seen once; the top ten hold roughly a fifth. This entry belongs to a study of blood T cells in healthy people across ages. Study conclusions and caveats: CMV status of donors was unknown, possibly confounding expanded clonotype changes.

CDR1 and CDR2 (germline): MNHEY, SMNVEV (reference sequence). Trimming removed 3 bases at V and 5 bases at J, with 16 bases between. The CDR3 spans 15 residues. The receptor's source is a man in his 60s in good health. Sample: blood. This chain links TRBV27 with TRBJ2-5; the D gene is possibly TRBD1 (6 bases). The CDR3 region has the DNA TGTGCCAGCAGTTTGTACCTGGGGGCAGGCGAGACCCAGTACTTC. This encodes CASSLYLGAGETQYF.